This T cell receptor beta chain was sequenced in a study of blood T cell repertoires in COVID-19. The germline V and J ends were trimmed by 1 base and 7 bases, with 7 bases remaining between them. The CDR3 spans 12 residues. Germline V lookup: CDR1 LNHDA, CDR2 SQIVND (reference sequence). Measured with immunoSEQ multiplex PCR; TCRdb has only the in-frame clones, and not every one. The sample includes roughly 190,000 clones, approximately 90% seen only once; the top ten take 20% to 25%. Participants, about 18 to 90 years old, spanned under 30 US areas. As regards this clone: Other DNA sequences within the sample encode an identical CDR3.

This rearrangement joins TRBV19 to TRBJ1-2; D not certain. The source is a woman between 40 and 55 years old in a cohort exposed to, infected with or recovered from COVID-19 (not recorded which). The sequencing sample was made of PBMCs or T cells enriched from blood (not recorded which). The CDR3 is CASSIGSSGYTF. The CDR3, as DNA: TGTGCCAGTAGTATAGGATCCAGTGGCTACACCTTC.